This T cell receptor (beta chain) appears in the sequencing data of a study of shared clonotypes between healthy human individuals. On the study more broadly: Plates per donor: three CD4 naive, three CD4 memory, two CD8 naive, one CD8 memory.

Libraries were prepared by immunoSEQ multiplex PCR; TCRdb keeps only in-frame clonotypes and omits some of them. The repertoire holds about 1.5 million clones, with approximately 98% as singletons. Study-level results: Among the subsets, naive ones generally showed larger estimated richness than memory ones.

With regard to this clone: Its target is not known.

The sequence derives from a man younger than 45 in good health. The sequenced sample was naive CD4+ T cells sorted from blood. Subset described: CD45RA+ positively selected.

The CDR3 DNA follows: TGTGCCAGCAGCTACCTTGGTAGGAGGGCGAACACCGGGGAGCTGTTTTTT. Its protein product is CASSYLGRRANTGELFF. This rearrangement joins TRBV11-2 to TRBJ2-2; maybe TRBD2 (6 bases). Trimming removed 4 bases at V and 0 bases at J, with 15 bases between. The CDR3 contains 17 residues. The V gene's germline CDR1 is SGHAT and CDR2 FQNNGV.